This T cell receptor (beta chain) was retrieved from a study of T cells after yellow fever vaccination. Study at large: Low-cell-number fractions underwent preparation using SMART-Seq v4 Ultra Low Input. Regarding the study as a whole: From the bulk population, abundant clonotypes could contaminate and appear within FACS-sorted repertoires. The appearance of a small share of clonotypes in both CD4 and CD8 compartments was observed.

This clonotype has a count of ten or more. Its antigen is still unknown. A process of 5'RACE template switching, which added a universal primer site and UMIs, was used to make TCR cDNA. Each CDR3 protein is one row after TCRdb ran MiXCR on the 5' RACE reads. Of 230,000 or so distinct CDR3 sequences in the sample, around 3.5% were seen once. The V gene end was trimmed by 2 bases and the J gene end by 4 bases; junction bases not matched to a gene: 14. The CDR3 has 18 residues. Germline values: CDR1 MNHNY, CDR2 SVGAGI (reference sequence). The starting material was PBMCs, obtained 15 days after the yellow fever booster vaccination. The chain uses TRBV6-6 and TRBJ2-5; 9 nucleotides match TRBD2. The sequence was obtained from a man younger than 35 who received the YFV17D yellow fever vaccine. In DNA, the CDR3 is TGTGCCAGCAGTTACCCCCCCGGGGAGCGGGGGGTCCCAGAGACCCAGTACTTC. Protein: CASSYPPGERGVPETQYF.